The source of this T cell receptor (beta chain) is a study of CD8 T cells in ankylosing spondylitis. Whole-study findings and limits: The authors reported significant enrichment of disease-linked clones in matched ankylosing spondylitis synovial fluid. Ankylosing spondylitis blood seemed to carry a telltale TCR beta motif made of several highly homologous variants. Some motif variants were previously reported in reactive arthritis synovial fluid and blood. Researchers report that disease-linked clones proved CD8+ and relatively rare in peripheral blood.

The V and J ends lost 10 bases and 8 bases, in that order; junction bases with no gene match: 5. Germline CDR1 and CDR2: ENHRY and SYGVKD. The CDR3 is 13 amino acids. TCRdb reprocessed the 5' RACE reads with MiXCR, giving one entry per CDR3 protein. The repertoire consists of around 390,000 distinct CDR3 sequences, with 20% to 25% occurring once and the leading ten covering about a sixth. A note on this clonotype: The target antigen is unknown.

This sequence joins TRBV10-3 and TRBJ2-1; TRBD2 aligns across 13 bases. The material sequenced was blood, either unsorted or a sorted T cell fraction (not recorded which). This clonotype was sampled from a male donor with ankylosing spondylitis. The CDR3 sequence is CATGLAGSHEQFF. In DNA, the CDR3 is TGTGCCACGGGACTAGCGGGATCCCATGAGCAGTTCTTC.